This is a list of T cell receptor beta chains from one sample in a study of T cells in Graves' hyperthyroidism and ophthalmopathy. TCRdb used MiXCR to reprocess the multiplex PCR reads, holding one entry per CDR3 protein. The table lists about 590,000 distinct CDR3 sequences, approximately 15% of them singletons, with about 7% in the top ten. Sequenced: blood. The receptor set was obtained from a woman under 30 with Graves' ophthalmopathy. CDR3s leave out the opening cysteine and the closing phenylalanine or tryptophan. Size tells how often a clone was seen (once, few, many) or the class of an expanded clone, and some rows leave it out.

v_gene: TRBV13; abundance: NA; j_gene: TRBJ2-3; CDR3aa: ASREGLAGVTDTQY
v_gene: TRBV9; abundance: few; j_gene: TRBJ1-1; CDR3aa: ASSATATNTEAF
v_gene: TRBV19; abundance: few; j_gene: TRBJ2-1; CDR3aa: ASSIWTSGSYNGQF
v_gene: TRBV27; abundance: few; j_gene: TRBJ2-2; CDR3aa: ASSLSEFYQGADGELF
v_gene: TRBV10-3; abundance: NA; j_gene: TRBJ2-7; CDR3aa: AISLRDNYEQY
v_gene: TRBV5-6; abundance: NA; j_gene: TRBJ1-2; CDR3aa: ASSDTDRGPRYGYT
v_gene: TRBV7-2; abundance: many; j_gene: TRBJ1-2; CDR3aa: ASSGDRANYGYT
v_gene: TRBV6-2/TRBV6-3; abundance: NA; j_gene: TRBJ2-3; CDR3aa: AISGGTSGSTDTQY
v_gene: TRBV30; abundance: NA; j_gene: TRBJ2-7; CDR3aa: AWSARDRTYGQY
v_gene: TRBV20-1; abundance: many; j_gene: TRBJ2-6; CDR3aa: SASRSTGANVLT
v_gene: TRBV12-3/TRBV12-4; abundance: many; j_gene: TRBJ2-1; CDR3aa: ASSHHEDAYNEQF
v_gene: TRBV3-1; abundance: many; j_gene: TRBJ1-1; CDR3aa: ASSQEGQNTEAF
v_gene: TRBV12-3/TRBV12-4; abundance: NA; j_gene: TRBJ2-6; CDR3aa: ASRRISGANVLT
v_gene: TRBV27; abundance: many; j_gene: TRBJ2-1; CDR3aa: ASSFGTSGTYNEQF
v_gene: TRBV4-1; abundance: NA; j_gene: TRBJ1-4; CDR3aa: ASSQEDSAGLNEKLF
v_gene: TRBV20-1; abundance: many; j_gene: TRBJ2-7; CDR3aa: SARADQGQGYEQY
v_gene: TRBV20-1; abundance: many; j_gene: TRBJ2-5; CDR3aa: SARDPRTAQETQY
v_gene: TRBV30; abundance: many; j_gene: TRBJ2-7; CDR3aa: AWATPYEQY
v_gene: TRBV3-1; abundance: many; j_gene: TRBJ1-5; CDR3aa: ASSPSFGTPNQPQH
v_gene: TRBV18; abundance: many; j_gene: TRBJ1-5; CDR3aa: ASSQSNQPQH
v_gene: TRBV19; abundance: many; j_gene: TRBJ1-4; CDR3aa: ASRPGAATTNEKLF
v_gene: TRBV11-2; abundance: NA; j_gene: TRBJ2-1; CDR3aa: ASSPSVLFYNEQF
v_gene: TRBV6-1; abundance: NA; j_gene: TRBJ1-2; CDR3aa: ASSDPTRDRNYGYT
v_gene: TRBV20-1; abundance: once; j_gene: TRBJ2-1; CDR3aa: SAPPGDEQF
v_gene: TRBV10-3; abundance: NA; j_gene: TRBJ1-2; CDR3aa: ATQHPGQNYGYT
v_gene: TRBV25-1; abundance: NA; j_gene: TRBJ1-6; CDR3aa: ASSGSLNSPLH
v_gene: TRBV5-5; abundance: many; j_gene: TRBJ2-7; CDR3aa: ASSLNRWGTGRDEQY
v_gene: TRBV4-3; abundance: NA; j_gene: TRBJ2-2; CDR3aa: ASSQSANTGELF
v_gene: TRBV28; abundance: few; j_gene: TRBJ2-6; CDR3aa: ASSGTVASGANVLT
v_gene: TRBV6-1; abundance: many; j_gene: TRBJ2-7; CDR3aa: ASSDLTRDRSYEQY
v_gene: TRBV3-1; abundance: many; j_gene: TRBJ2-1; CDR3aa: ASSHGWSRPSAGNEQF
v_gene: TRBV11-3; abundance: many; j_gene: TRBJ2-1; CDR3aa: ASKDGTRPYNEQF
v_gene: TRBV28; abundance: few; j_gene: TRBJ2-1; CDR3aa: ASSLRERNFYNEQF
v_gene: TRBV18; abundance: many; j_gene: TRBJ1-2; CDR3aa: ASSPLAPYDGNYGYT
v_gene: TRBV9; abundance: many; j_gene: TRBJ2-7; CDR3aa: ASSVEVGNYEQY
v_gene: TRBV28; abundance: many; j_gene: TRBJ2-5; CDR3aa: ASSLLGIGTQETQY
v_gene: TRBV11-1; abundance: NA; j_gene: TRBJ2-1; CDR3aa: ASSQEWWASGRSYNEQF
v_gene: TRBV30; abundance: many; j_gene: TRBJ1-5; CDR3aa: AWSVAGQPQH
v_gene: TRBV6-1; abundance: many; j_gene: TRBJ1-4; CDR3aa: ASRSAAVNEKLF
v_gene: TRBV19; abundance: many; j_gene: TRBJ1-1; CDR3aa: ASSIRGGANTEAF
v_gene: TRBV20-1; abundance: few; j_gene: TRBJ2-4; CDR3aa: SAQTGNRDIQY
v_gene: TRBV12-3/TRBV12-4; abundance: many; j_gene: TRBJ2-7; CDR3aa: ASRIRGSHQTYEQY
v_gene: TRBV9; abundance: many; j_gene: TRBJ2-1; CDR3aa: ASSDSSGQGLAGENEQF
v_gene: TRBV5-1; abundance: few; j_gene: TRBJ1-2; CDR3aa: ASSRPVNRTNYNYGYT
v_gene: TRBV4-1; abundance: NA; j_gene: TRBJ1-2; CDR3aa: ASSQDTAPYGYT
v_gene: TRBV7-8; abundance: many; j_gene: TRBJ2-5; CDR3aa: ASSLARWQLKETQY
v_gene: TRBV5-8; abundance: many; j_gene: TRBJ2-5; CDR3aa: ASSYQEETQY
v_gene: TRBV7-2; abundance: many; j_gene: TRBJ2-3; CDR3aa: ASSPYSDTQY
v_gene: TRBV28; abundance: many; j_gene: TRBJ2-7; CDR3aa: ASINQGQTYEQY
v_gene: TRBV6-2/TRBV6-3; abundance: NA; j_gene: TRBJ2-7; CDR3aa: ASRRLAAYEQY
v_gene: TRBV4-1; abundance: few; j_gene: TRBJ2-7; CDR3aa: ASSPGRETYEQY
v_gene: TRBV7-2; abundance: NA; j_gene: TRBJ1-3; CDR3aa: ASSFAGGSGNTIY
v_gene: TRBV30; abundance: many; j_gene: TRBJ2-5; CDR3aa: AWNAAGGSETQY
v_gene: TRBV28; abundance: many; j_gene: TRBJ2-5; CDR3aa: ASSSPLRRGSQETQY
v_gene: TRBV7-2; abundance: few; j_gene: TRBJ2-7; CDR3aa: ASSSDRTSGIYEQY